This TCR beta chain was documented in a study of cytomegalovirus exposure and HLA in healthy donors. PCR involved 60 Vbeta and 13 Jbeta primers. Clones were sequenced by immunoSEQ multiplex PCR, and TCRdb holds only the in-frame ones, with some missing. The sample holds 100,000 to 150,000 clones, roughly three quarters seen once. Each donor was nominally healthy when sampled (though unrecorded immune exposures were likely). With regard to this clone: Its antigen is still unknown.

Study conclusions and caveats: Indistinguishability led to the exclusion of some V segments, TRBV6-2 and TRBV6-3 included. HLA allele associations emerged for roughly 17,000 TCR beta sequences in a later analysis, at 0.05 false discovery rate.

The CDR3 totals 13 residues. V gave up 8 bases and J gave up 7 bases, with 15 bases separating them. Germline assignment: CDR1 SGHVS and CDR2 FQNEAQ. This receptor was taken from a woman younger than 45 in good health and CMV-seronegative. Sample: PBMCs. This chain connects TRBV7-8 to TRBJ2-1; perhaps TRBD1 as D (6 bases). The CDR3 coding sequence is TGTGCCAGCTTAGTGGACAGCATTAATGAGCAGTTCTTC. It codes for CASLVDSINEQFF.